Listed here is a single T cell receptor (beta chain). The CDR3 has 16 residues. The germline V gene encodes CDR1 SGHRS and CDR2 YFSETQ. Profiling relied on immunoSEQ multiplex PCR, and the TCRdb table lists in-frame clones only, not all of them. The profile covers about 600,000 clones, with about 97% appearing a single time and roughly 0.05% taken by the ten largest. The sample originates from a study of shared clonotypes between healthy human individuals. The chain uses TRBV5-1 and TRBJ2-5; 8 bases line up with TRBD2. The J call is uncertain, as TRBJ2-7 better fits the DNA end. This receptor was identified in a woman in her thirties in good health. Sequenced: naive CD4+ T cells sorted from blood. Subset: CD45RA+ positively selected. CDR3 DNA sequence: TGCGCCAGCAGGGTCGGGTCTGGTAGCGGGATCTACGAGCAGTACTTC. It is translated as CASRVGSGSGIYEQYF.